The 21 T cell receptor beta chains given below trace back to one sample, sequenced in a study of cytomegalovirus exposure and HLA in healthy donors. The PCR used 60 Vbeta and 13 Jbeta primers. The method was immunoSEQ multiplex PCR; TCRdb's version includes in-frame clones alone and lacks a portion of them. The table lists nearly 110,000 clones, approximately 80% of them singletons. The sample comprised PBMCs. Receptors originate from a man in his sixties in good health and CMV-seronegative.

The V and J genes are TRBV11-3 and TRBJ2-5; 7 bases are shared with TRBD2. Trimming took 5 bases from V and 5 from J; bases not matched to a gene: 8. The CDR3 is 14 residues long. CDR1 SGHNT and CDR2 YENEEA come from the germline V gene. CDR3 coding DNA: TGTGCCAGCAGCCTCAGCGGGGTCATGGAGACCCAGTACTTC. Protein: CASSLSGVMETQYF.

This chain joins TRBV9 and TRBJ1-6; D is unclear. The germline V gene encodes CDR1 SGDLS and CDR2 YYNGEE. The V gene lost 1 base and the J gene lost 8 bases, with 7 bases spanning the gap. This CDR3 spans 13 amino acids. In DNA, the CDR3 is TGTGCCAGCAGCGTAATGGTAGATTCACCCCTCCACTTT. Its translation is CASSVMVDSPLHF.

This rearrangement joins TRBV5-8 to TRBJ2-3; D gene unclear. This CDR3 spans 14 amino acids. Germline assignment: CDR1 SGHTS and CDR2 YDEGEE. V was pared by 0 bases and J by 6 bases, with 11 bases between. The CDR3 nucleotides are TGTGCCAGCAGCTTGGATACAAATTGGGATACGCAGTATTTT. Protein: CASSLDTNWDTQYF.

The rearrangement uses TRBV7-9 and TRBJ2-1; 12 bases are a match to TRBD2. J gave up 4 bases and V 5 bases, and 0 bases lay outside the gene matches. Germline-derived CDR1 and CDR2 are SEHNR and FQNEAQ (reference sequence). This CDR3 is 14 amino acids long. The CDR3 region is CASSTSGGYNEQFF. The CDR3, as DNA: TGTGCCAGCAGCACTAGCGGGGGGTACAATGAGCAGTTCTTC.

The CDR3 here is CASSLSQTNYNEQFF. The CDR3, as DNA: TGTGCCAGCAGCTTATCCCAGACAAATTACAATGAGCAGTTCTTC. This chain uses TRBV7-2 with TRBJ2-1; D remains unclear. V gave up 2 bases and J gave up 4 bases, with 12 bases separating them. Germline V gene sequence: CDR1 SGHTA, CDR2 FQGNSA. The CDR3 is made up of 15 amino acids.

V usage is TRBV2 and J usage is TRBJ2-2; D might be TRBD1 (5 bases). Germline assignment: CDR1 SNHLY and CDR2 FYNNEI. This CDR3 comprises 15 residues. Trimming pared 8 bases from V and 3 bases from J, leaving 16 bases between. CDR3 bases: TGTGCCAGCGCCCCAAGGGGCTCCTACACCGGGGAGCTGTTTTTT. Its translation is CASAPRGSYTGELFF.

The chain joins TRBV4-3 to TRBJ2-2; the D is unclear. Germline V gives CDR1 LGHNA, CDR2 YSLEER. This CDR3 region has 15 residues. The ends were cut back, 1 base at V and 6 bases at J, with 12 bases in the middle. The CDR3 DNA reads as TGCGCCAGCAGCCAAGGTGACATAGTCCCCGGGGAGCTGTTTTTT. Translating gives CASSQGDIVPGELFF.

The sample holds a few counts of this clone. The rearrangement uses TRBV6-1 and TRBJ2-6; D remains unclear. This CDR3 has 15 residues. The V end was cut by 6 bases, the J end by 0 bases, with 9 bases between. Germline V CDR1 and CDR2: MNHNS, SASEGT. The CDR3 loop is CASSPGYSGANVLTF. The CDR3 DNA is TGTGCCAGCAGCCCCGGTTACTCTGGGGCCAACGTCCTGACTTTC.

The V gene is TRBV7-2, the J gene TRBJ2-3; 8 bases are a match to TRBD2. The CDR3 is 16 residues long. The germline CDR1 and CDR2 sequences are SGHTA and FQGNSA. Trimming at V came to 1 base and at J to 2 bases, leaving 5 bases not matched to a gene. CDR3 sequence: CASSLEAGGYTDTQYF. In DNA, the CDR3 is TGTGCCAGCAGCTTAGAGGCGGGGGGATACACAGATACGCAGTATTTT.

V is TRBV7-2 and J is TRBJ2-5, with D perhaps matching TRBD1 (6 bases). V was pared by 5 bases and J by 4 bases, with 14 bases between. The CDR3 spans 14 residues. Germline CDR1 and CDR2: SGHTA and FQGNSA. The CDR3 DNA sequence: TGTGCCAGCAGCCCCCAAAGGGGGAGAGAGACCCAGTACTTC. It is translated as CASSPQRGRETQYF. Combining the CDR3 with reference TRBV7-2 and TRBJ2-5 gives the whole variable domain GAGVSQSPSNKVTEKGKDVELRCDPISGHTALYWYRQSLGQGLEFLIYFQGNSAPDKSGLPSDRFSAERTGGSVSTLTIQRTQQEDSAVYLCASSPQRGRETQYFGPGTRLLVL.

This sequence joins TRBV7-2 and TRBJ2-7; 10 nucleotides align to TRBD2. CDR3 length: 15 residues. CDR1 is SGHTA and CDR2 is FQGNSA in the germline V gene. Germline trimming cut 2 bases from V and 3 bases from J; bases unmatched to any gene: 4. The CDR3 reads CASSLRGTSDYEQYF. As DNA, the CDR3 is TGTGCCAGCAGCTTAAGAGGGACTAGCGACTACGAGCAGTACTTC.

Here the CDR3 DNA reads TGCGCCAGCAGCATACAGGGTTTAGATTCACCCCTCCACTTT. The encoded protein is CASSIQGLDSPLHF. This sequence joins TRBV4-1 and TRBJ1-6, with a possible D match to TRBD1 (6 bases). The CDR3 runs to 14 residues. V lost 5 bases to trimming and J lost 8 bases, with 13 bases between them. From germline, CDR1 is MGHRA and CDR2 YSYEKL.

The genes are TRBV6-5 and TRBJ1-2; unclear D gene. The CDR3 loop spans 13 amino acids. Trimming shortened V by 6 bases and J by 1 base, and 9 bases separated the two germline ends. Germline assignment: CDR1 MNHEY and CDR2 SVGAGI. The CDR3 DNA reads TGTGCCAGCAGACCGGGTCGTAACTATGGCTACACCTTC. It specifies CASRPGRNYGYTF.

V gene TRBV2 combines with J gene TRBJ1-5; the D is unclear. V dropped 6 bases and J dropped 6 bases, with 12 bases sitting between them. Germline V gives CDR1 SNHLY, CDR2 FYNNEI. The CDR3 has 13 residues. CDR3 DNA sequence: TGTGCCAGCAGGGCGGAAGGAGTTCAGCCCCAGCATTTT. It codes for CASRAEGVQPQHF.

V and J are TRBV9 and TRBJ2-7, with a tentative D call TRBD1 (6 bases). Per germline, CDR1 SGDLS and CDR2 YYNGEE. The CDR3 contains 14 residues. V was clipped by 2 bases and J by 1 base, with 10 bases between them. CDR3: CASSVTGNSYEQYF. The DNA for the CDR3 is TGTGCCAGCAGCGTCACAGGGAATTCCTACGAGCAGTACTTC.

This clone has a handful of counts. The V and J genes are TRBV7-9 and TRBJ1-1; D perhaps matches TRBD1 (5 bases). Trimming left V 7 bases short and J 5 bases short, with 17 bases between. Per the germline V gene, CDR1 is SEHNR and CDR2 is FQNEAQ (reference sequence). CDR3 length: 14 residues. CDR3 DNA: TGTGCCAGCAACCGACAGTACGACGGGACTGAAGCTTTCTTT. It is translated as CASNRQYDGTEAFF.

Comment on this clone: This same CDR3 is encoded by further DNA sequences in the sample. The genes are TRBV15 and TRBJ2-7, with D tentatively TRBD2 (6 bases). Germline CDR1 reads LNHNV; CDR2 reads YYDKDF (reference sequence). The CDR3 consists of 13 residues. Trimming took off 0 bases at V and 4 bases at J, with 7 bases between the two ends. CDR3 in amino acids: CATSREAGYEQYF. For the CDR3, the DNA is TGTGCCACCAGCAGAGAAGCGGGTTACGAGCAGTACTTC.

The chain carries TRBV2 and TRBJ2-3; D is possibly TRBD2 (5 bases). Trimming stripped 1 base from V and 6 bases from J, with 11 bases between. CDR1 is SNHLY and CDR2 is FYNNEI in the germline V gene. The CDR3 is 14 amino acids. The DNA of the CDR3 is TGTGCCAGCAGTGAAGGGGCTAGCTACGATACGCAGTATTTT. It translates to CASSEGASYDTQYF.

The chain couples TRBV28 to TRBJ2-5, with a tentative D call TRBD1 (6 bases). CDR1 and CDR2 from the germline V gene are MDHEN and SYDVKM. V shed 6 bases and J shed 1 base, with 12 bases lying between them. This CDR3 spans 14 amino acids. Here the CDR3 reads CASSPSDSQETQYF. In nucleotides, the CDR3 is TGTGCCAGCAGCCCCTCGGACAGCCAAGAGACCCAGTACTTC.

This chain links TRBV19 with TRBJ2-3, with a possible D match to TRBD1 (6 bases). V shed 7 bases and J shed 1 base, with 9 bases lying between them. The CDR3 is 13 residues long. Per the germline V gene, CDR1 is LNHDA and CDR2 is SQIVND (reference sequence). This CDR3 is CASMGAGTDTQYF. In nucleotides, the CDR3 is TGTGCCAGTATGGGGGCGGGCACAGATACGCAGTATTTT. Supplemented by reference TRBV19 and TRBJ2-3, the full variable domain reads DGGITQSPKYLFRKEGQNVTLSCEQNLNHDAMYWYRQDPGQGLRLIYYSQIVNDFQKGDIAEGYSVSREKKESFPLTVTSAQKNPTAFYLCASMGAGTDTQYFGPGTRLTVL.

CDR3 coding DNA: TGCAGCGTCAGCCGGGACAGCAATTCACCCCTCCACTTT. Protein sequence: CSVSRDSNSPLHF. The chain combines TRBV29-1 with TRBJ1-6; TRBD1 matches 7 bases. Germline CDR1 SQVTM, CDR2 ANQGSEA. The CDR3 consists of 13 residues. With V trimmed by 6 bases and J by 7 bases, 6 bases remained unmatched.